This entry describes one TCR beta chain. No antigen is known for it. These data are taken from a study of CD4 T cells in relation to SARS-CoV-2 and coronaviruses. Study-level background: After roughly eleven days of antigen culture, PBMC TCR beta CDR3s were sequenced.

Before the COVID-19 pandemic, during about 2010-2018, CD4+ T cells were taken from unexposed donors. After approximately ten days of culture, CD4+ T cells were isolated. The CDR3 contains 14 residues. V shed 6 bases, J shed 3 bases, and the junction held 5 bases outside the gene matches. Per germline, CDR1 SEHNR and CDR2 FQNEAQ (reference sequence). Only in-frame clones appear in the TCRdb table, and some are missing; sequencing was by immunoSEQ multiplex PCR. The data show some 30,000 clones, with over 60% seen just once and approximately 22% held by the top ten. Study observations and caveats: This crossreactivity analysis covered spike protein alone, no other viral proteins. Monoreactive clones expanded significantly more to SARS-CoV-2 than crossreactive clones did. Around two thirds of donors had memory CD4+ clonotypes crossrecognizing SARS-CoV-2 and common cold coronavirus spike.

The chain has TRBV7-9 and TRBJ2-1; TRBD1 matches at 7 bases. The specimen was CD4+ T cells from PBMCs, cultured in vitro. This TCR derives from a human donor in good health. CDR3 in DNA: TGTGCCAGCAGGAGTAGGACAGGCTACAATGAGCAGTTCTTC. This translates into CASRSRTGYNEQFF.